These 27 T cell receptor beta chains came from one sample sequenced in a study of OX40 agonist ivuxolimab in advanced cancers. Clones were read by immunoSEQ multiplex PCR, and TCRdb kept only the in-frame ones, dropping some. Of around 60,000 clones in the sample, roughly 91% were seen once. This specimen was CD4+ or CD8+ T cells sorted from blood, taken in a trial of the OX40 agonist ivuxolimab. The source of these receptors is an adult with an advanced solid tumor such as melanoma, head and neck, liver or kidney cancer.

The chain is built from TRBV13 and TRBJ2-3, with D uncertain. The V gene lost 3 bases and the J gene lost 4 bases, with 8 bases spanning the gap. The CDR3 totals 13 residues. CDR1 PRHDT and CDR2 FYEKMQ come from the germline V gene (reference sequence). The CDR3 here is CASSFPRSDTQYF. The CDR3 coding sequence is TGTGCCAGCAGCTTCCCCCGTTCAGATACGCAGTATTTT.

This chain links TRBV27 with TRBJ1-4; possibly TRBD1 for D (5 bases). The CDR3 totals 15 residues. V lost 5 bases and J lost 1, with 11 bases in between. Germline CDR1 is MNHEY and CDR2 is SMNVEV (reference sequence). The CDR3 nucleotides read TGTGCCAGCAGTAGGGGATTCGGAACTAATGAAAAACTGTTTTTT. Translating gives CASSRGFGTNEKLFF.

The chain is built from TRBV28 and TRBJ2-2; 7 bases are a match to TRBD1. Germline loops: CDR1 MDHEN, CDR2 SYDVKM. CDR3 length: 13 amino acids. Unmatched junction bases numbered 4, after V lost 6 bases and J lost 6 bases. CDR3 in DNA: TGTGCCAGCAGGCTAGGACAGGCCGGGGAGCTGTTTTTT. Protein product: CASRLGQAGELFF.

The chain has TRBV9 and TRBJ1-2; TRBD1 is a possible D gene (5 bases). V lost 3 bases, J lost 7 bases, and 16 bases lay in between. CDR1 and CDR2 from the germline V gene are SGDLS and YYNGEE. This CDR3 comprises 14 residues. The DNA of the CDR3 is TGTGCCAGCAGCGGCCGGGACTCTTTCGGTGGCTACACCTTC. It codes for CASSGRDSFGGYTF.

CDR3 nucleotide sequence: TGTGCCAGCAGCATCGTAGCGGGAGGAGTCTACAATGAGCAGTTCTTC. It translates to CASSIVAGGVYNEQFF. The J gene is TRBJ2-1, the V gene TRBV9, with 10 bases that match TRBD2. V was pared by 4 bases and J by 3 bases, with 7 bases of the junction left unmatched. Germline CDR1 and CDR2: SGDLS and YYNGEE. The CDR3 is made up of 16 amino acids.

The chain is built from TRBV5-8 and TRBJ2-5; a possible D gene is TRBD1 (6 bases). Germline V gene data show CDR1 as SGHTS and CDR2 as YDEGEE. Trimming cost V 4 bases and J 1 base, with 17 bases left between them. This CDR3 is 16 amino acids long. The CDR3 loop is CASSLQLGQLQETQYF. CDR3 nucleotides: TGTGCCAGCAGCCTCCAATTGGGACAACTCCAAGAGACCCAGTACTTC.

CDR3 in amino acids: CASSAGTGSYNEQFF. The CDR3 DNA follows: TGTGCCAGCAGCGCCGGGACTGGCTCCTACAATGAGCAGTTCTTC. This rearrangement joins TRBV7-2 to TRBJ2-1; tentatively, D is TRBD2 (6 bases). CDR1 is SGHTA, CDR2 FQGNSA, per germline. The CDR3 totals 15 residues. Trimming took off 5 bases at V and 0 bases at J, with 11 bases between the two ends.

This rearrangement joins TRBV28 to TRBJ2-3, with a weak D call TRBD1 (5 bases). The germline CDR1 and CDR2 sequences are MDHEN and SYDVKM. V was cut by 3 bases and J by 1 base, with 14 bases left in between. This CDR3 has 16 amino acids. CDR3 in amino acids: CASSFRGMIRTDTQYF. CDR3 coding DNA: TGTGCCAGCAGTTTTAGGGGAATGATTCGCACAGATACGCAGTATTTT.

The CDR3 protein is CASRSGSDDEQFF. The CDR3 bases are TGTGCCAGCAGGAGCGGGAGTGACGATGAGCAGTTCTTC. The chain is built from TRBV9 and TRBJ2-1, with 8 bases that match TRBD2. Looked up from germline, CDR1 is SGDLS and CDR2 is YYNGEE. The CDR3 length is 13 residues. Unmatched junction bases numbered 6, after V lost 5 bases and J lost 8 bases.

The chain combines TRBV9 with TRBJ1-4; D perhaps matches TRBD1 (6 bases). CDR3 length: 15 amino acids. Trimming removed 2 bases from V and 9 bases from J, with 17 bases in between. Germline values: CDR1 SGDLS, CDR2 YYNGEE. The CDR3 is CASSVSSGQGQKLFF. The CDR3 DNA follows: TGTGCCAGCAGCGTCAGCTCAGGGCAGGGGCAAAAACTGTTTTTT.

The V call is TRBV4-3, the J call TRBJ2-7; tentatively, D is TRBD1 or TRBD2 (6 bases each). CDR1 is LGHNA and CDR2 is YSLEER in the germline V gene. Between the trimmed V and J ends, which lost 6 bases and 4 bases, there was a span of 22 bases. This CDR3 has 16 residues. The DNA of the CDR3 is TGCGCCAGCAGTGCCCCTAAAGGGGGGCCCGTTTACGAGCAGTACTTC. Amino acids: CASSAPKGGPVYEQYF.

The chain uses TRBV5-8 and TRBJ2-2, with D tentatively TRBD2 (5 bases). Germline CDR1 reads SGHTS; CDR2 reads YDEGEE. CDR3 size: 13 residues. V lost 4 bases and J lost 4, with 8 bases in between. CDR3 sequence (DNA): TGTGCCAGCAGCCTGCGGGTCACCGGGGAGCTGTTTTTT. Its translation is CASSLRVTGELFF.

V gene TRBV13 combines with J gene TRBJ1-4; D is possibly TRBD1 (5 bases). The CDR3 loop spans 15 amino acids. The V end was cut by 8 bases, the J end by 5 bases, with 18 bases between. Germline V gene lookup returns CDR1 PRHDT and CDR2 FYEKMQ (reference sequence). As DNA, the CDR3 is TGTGCCAGCGGCATCCTCGGACAAGGGAATGAAAAACTGTTTTTT. Translated, it gives CASGILGQGNEKLFF.

J is TRBJ1-2 and V is TRBV28; 10 nucleotides match TRBD1. V shed 1 base and J 8 bases; nucleotides not matched to a gene: 7. The CDR3 is made up of 15 amino acids. Germline CDR1 MDHEN, CDR2 SYDVKM. In nucleotides, the CDR3 is TGTGCCAGCAGTTTATTCGGGACAGGGGTCGAAGGCTACACCTTC. It specifies CASSLFGTGVEGYTF.

The rearrangement links TRBV29-1 to TRBJ1-1; D is undetermined. The V end was cut by 3 bases, the J end by 0 bases, with 8 bases between. Germline loops: CDR1 SQVTM, CDR2 ANQGSEA. There are 13 residues in the CDR3. The CDR3 bases are TGCAGCGTTGATACGGCGATGAACACTGAAGCTTTCTTT. Amino acid sequence: CSVDTAMNTEAFF.

CDR3 DNA sequence: TGTGCCACCAGCAGAGATAAGTACGGCGGGGGCAGCAACACCATATATTTT. It is translated as CATSRDKYGGGSNTIYF. This chain uses TRBV15 with TRBJ1-3; TRBD1 is a possible D gene (6 bases). Per the germline V gene, CDR1 is LNHNV and CDR2 is YYDKDF (reference sequence). The CDR3 is 17 amino acids. Trimming left V 0 bases short and J 7 bases short, with 19 bases between.

This rearrangement joins TRBV9 to TRBJ2-7; no firm D call. V lost 4 bases and J 4 bases, leaving 15 bases between the germline ends. This CDR3 has 14 residues. The germline V gene has CDR1 SGDLS and CDR2 YYNGEE. This CDR3 is CASSPAVSPYEQYF. CDR3 nucleotide sequence: TGTGCCAGCAGCCCGGCCGTTTCCCCATACGAGCAGTACTTC.

The chain uses TRBV27 and TRBJ2-5, with TRBD1 matching over 9 bases. CDR3 length: 15 residues. Per germline, CDR1 MNHEY and CDR2 SMNVEV (reference sequence). V dropped 5 bases and J dropped 1; count of bases not matched to a gene: 5. The CDR3 spells CASSPGTGFQETQYF. DNA for the CDR3: TGTGCCAGCAGTCCCGGGACAGGGTTCCAAGAGACCCAGTACTTC.

V gene TRBV2 combines with J gene TRBJ1-3, with no clear D. V was clipped by 8 bases and J by 0 bases, with 8 bases between them. The CDR3 contains 13 residues. The germline V gene encodes CDR1 SNHLY and CDR2 FYNNEI. The CDR3 loop is CASAQPSGNTIYF. The CDR3 DNA is TGTGCCAGCGCACAGCCCTCTGGAAACACCATATATTTT.

This chain connects TRBV27 to TRBJ2-3; D perhaps matches TRBD2 (6 bases). The CDR3 runs 14 residues. The V gene's germline CDR1 is MNHEY and CDR2 SMNVEV (reference sequence). V dropped 5 bases and J dropped 1 base, with 10 bases sitting between them. CDR3 amino acids: CASSIGGRTDTQYF. CDR3 bases: TGTGCCAGCAGTATCGGGGGACGCACAGATACGCAGTATTTT.

The J gene is TRBJ1-2, the V gene TRBV14; a possible D gene is TRBD1 (5 bases). The germline V gene has CDR1 SGHDN and CDR2 FVKESK. The CDR3 runs to 14 residues. V was clipped by 4 bases and J by 4 bases, with 13 bases between them. Written as DNA, the CDR3 is TGTGCCAGCAGCCCAACGCAGGGTATCTATGGCTACACCTTC. Translating it yields CASSPTQGIYGYTF.

The CDR3 sequence: CAGYSGEQFF. The CDR3 DNA sequence: TGTGCCGGCTATAGCGGGGAGCAGTTCTTC. The genes are TRBV30 and TRBJ2-1; 7 positions agree with TRBD2. Germline CDR1 is GTSNPN and CDR2 is SVGIG (reference sequence). The V segment lost 8 bases and the J segment 10 bases; nucleotides outside the gene matches: 5. This CDR3 spans 10 amino acids.

This CDR3 is CASSLAVTGGRPGLFF. The CDR3 coding sequence is TGCGCCAGCAGCTTGGCGGTGACAGGGGGGCGACCGGGACTGTTTTTT. This chain uses TRBV5-1 with TRBJ1-4; TRBD1 agrees at 9 bases. CDR1 is SGHRS and CDR2 is YFSETQ in the germline V gene. The V segment lost 0 bases and the J segment 13 bases; nucleotides outside the gene matches: 13. The length of the CDR3 is 16 residues.

To note about this clone: This sample also contains other DNA sequences that code for the same CDR3. The chain uses TRBV7-9 and TRBJ2-1, with D possibly TRBD2 on 5 matching bases. This CDR3 has 12 residues. The ends were cut back, 1 base at V and 7 bases at J, with 5 bases in the middle. Germline loops: CDR1 SEHNR, CDR2 FQNEAQ (reference sequence). This chain's CDR3 is CASSLGENEQFF. CDR3 coding DNA: TGTGCCAGCAGCTTAGGGGAGAATGAGCAGTTCTTC.

The chain links TRBV15 to TRBJ2-1, with D unclear. The germline V and J ends were trimmed by 8 bases and 8 bases, with 13 bases remaining between them. Per germline, CDR1 LNHNV and CDR2 YYDKDF (reference sequence). This CDR3 region has 12 residues. The CDR3 is CATRHSSHEQFF. In DNA form, the CDR3 reads TGTGCCACCCGCCATAGCTCTCATGAGCAGTTCTTC.

The genes are TRBV21-1 and TRBJ1-1; the table names TRBD1, a call not compared with the DNA. TRBV21-1 is a pseudogene. This CDR3 contains 18 residues. The CDR3: CASSKRLQGARGNTEAFF. DNA for the CDR3: TGTGCCAGCAGCAAAAGGTTACAGGGGGCGAGAGGGAACACTGAAGCTTTCTTT.

CDR3 region: CASSEGQGRQYF. Written as DNA, the CDR3 is TGTGCCAGCAGCGAGGGACAGGGACGGCAGTACTTC. J is TRBJ2-7 and V is TRBV7-6; 9 bases align to TRBD1. This CDR3 contains 12 residues. J gave up 9 bases and V 5 bases, and 5 bases lay outside the gene matches. CDR1 is SGHVS and CDR2 is FNYEAQ in the germline V gene.